Each of the 18 T cell receptor beta chains below was sequenced from the same sample in a study of blood T cells in healthy people across ages. A sample-barcoded 5' primer and a J-beta primer mix were used in a second PCR of about 7 to 12 cycles. TCRdb re-called the 5' RACE reads with MiXCR, one entry per CDR3 protein. The repertoire consists of some 550,000 distinct CDR3 sequences, with 40% to 55% occurring once and the leading ten covering 20% to 25%. Sequencing was performed on blood. The receptors stem from an older man in good health.

The CDR3 sequence is CSAVSMNNEQFF. The CDR3 nucleotides are TGCAGTGCCGTGTCTATGAACAATGAGCAGTTCTTC. The chain has TRBV20-1 and TRBJ2-1; D remains unclear. V was cut by 6 bases and J by 5 bases, with 11 bases left in between. The CDR3 totals 12 residues. Per the germline V gene, CDR1 is DFQATT and CDR2 is SNEGSKA (reference sequence).

This clonotype occurred a few times. This rearrangement joins TRBV5-1 to TRBJ2-5, with no clear D. This CDR3 comprises 16 residues. The V gene lost 0 bases and the J gene lost 1 base, with 13 bases spanning the gap. CDR1 is SGHRS, CDR2 YFSETQ, per germline. DNA of the CDR3: TGCGCCAGCAGCTTGGCAGTGACACCCACCCAAGAGACCCAGTACTTC. Translating it yields CASSLAVTPTQETQYF.

This chain uses TRBV25-1 with TRBJ1-2; 8 bases fit TRBD1. The CDR3 spans 14 residues. Unmatched junction bases numbered 11, after V lost 7 bases and J lost 7 bases. Germline V gene sequence: CDR1 MGHDK, CDR2 SYGVNS. The CDR3 DNA sequence: TGTGCCAGCACCACAGGGGGACATCAAGGTGGCTACACCTTC. This sequence encodes CASTTGGHQGGYTF.

The genes are TRBV4-3 and TRBJ2-1, with 8 bases that match TRBD2. Per germline, CDR1 LGHNA and CDR2 YSLEER. The CDR3 is 15 amino acids. The V and J ends lost 1 base and 6 bases, in that order; junction bases with no gene match: 5. The chain's CDR3 is CASSQASGLGNEQFF. The CDR3 DNA reads as TGCGCCAGCAGCCAAGCTAGCGGGTTAGGCAATGAGCAGTTCTTC.

This chain uses TRBV7-9 with TRBJ1-1; D might be TRBD1 (6 bases). CDR3 size: 13 residues. The germline V gene has CDR1 SEHNR and CDR2 FQNEAQ (reference sequence). V shed 2 bases and J shed 7 bases, with 11 bases lying between them. The CDR3, as DNA: TGTGCCAGCAGCTTAAGGCAGGGGCGTGAAGCTTTCTTT. It specifies CASSLRQGREAFF.

The chain has TRBV2 and TRBJ2-7, with a tentative D call TRBD1 (5 bases). V lost 10 bases and J lost 5, with 15 bases in between. CDR1 and CDR2 from the germline V gene are SNHLY and FYNNEI. The CDR3 contains 12 residues. The CDR3 protein is CATQGVSDEQYF. CDR3 coding DNA: TGTGCCACCCAGGGTGTATCCGACGAGCAGTACTTC.

The gene calls are TRBV20-1 and TRBJ2-1; 7 bases agree with TRBD1. With 5 bases clipped from V and 3 bases from J, the junction kept 10 bases outside the gene matches. The CDR3 is 15 amino acids. Germline V CDR1 and CDR2: DFQATT, SNEGSKA (reference sequence). The DNA of the CDR3 is TGCAGTGCTGTCCCCATAAGACAGGGCTACAATGAGCAGTTCTTC. It yields the protein CSAVPIRQGYNEQFF.

The gene calls are TRBV28 and TRBJ2-1; 10 positions match TRBD2. Germline V gene sequence: CDR1 MDHEN, CDR2 SYDVKM. This CDR3 is built from 16 residues. The V and J ends lost 5 bases and 6 bases, in that order; junction bases with no gene match: 10. The CDR3, as DNA: TGTGCCAGCAGTGGCCTAGCGGGAGTTCCTAGCAATGAGCAGTTCTTC. It yields the protein CASSGLAGVPSNEQFF.

The chain uses TRBV18 and TRBJ2-3; D is possibly TRBD2 (5 bases). Germline loops: CDR1 KGHSH, CDR2 LQKENI. V shed 4 bases and J shed 1 base, with 15 bases lying between them. This CDR3 has 16 amino acids. CDR3 DNA: TGTGCCAGCTCACGAAAAAGCCTAGCCGGCACAGATACGCAGTATTTT. This encodes CASSRKSLAGTDTQYF.

The chain combines TRBV14 with TRBJ1-1; D is ambiguous. This CDR3 region has 13 residues. Germline CDR1 SGHDN, CDR2 FVKESK. V lost 0 bases, J lost 2 bases, and 4 bases lay in between. The CDR3: CASSQDFNTEAFF. In DNA form, the CDR3 reads TGTGCCAGCAGCCAAGATTTCAACACTGAAGCTTTCTTT.

This clonotype was found a few times. The chain carries TRBV6-2 or TRBV6-3 and TRBJ2-1, with 10 positions matching TRBD1. V trimming: 6 bases; J trimming: 6 bases; junction bases outside the gene matches: 11. The CDR3 sequence is 16 residues long. Germline assignment: CDR1 MNHEY and CDR2 SVGEGT. The CDR3 here is CASSLPGTGERNEQFF. CDR3 in DNA: TGTGCCAGCAGCCTACCCGGGACAGGGGAACGCAATGAGCAGTTCTTC.

This clonotype was recorded many times. CDR3 in DNA: TGTGCCAGCAGTTACTCTTCAGGGAGTGCCGATGAGCAGTTCTTC. Amino acid sequence: CASSYSSGSADEQFF. V and J are TRBV6-6 and TRBJ2-1, with D possibly called TRBD1 or TRBD2 (5 bases each). The V gene lost 0 bases and the J gene lost 8 bases, with 14 bases spanning the gap. The V gene's germline CDR1 is MNHNY and CDR2 SVGAGI (reference sequence). CDR3 size: 15 residues.

The chain carries TRBV20-1 and TRBJ2-1; D possibly corresponds to TRBD1 (5 bases). Germline CDR1 reads DFQATT; CDR2 reads SNEGSKA (reference sequence). Trimming stripped 0 bases from V and 8 bases from J, with 11 bases between. The length of the CDR3 is 13 residues. CDR3 region: CSARDPGWDEQFF. The CDR3 bases are TGCAGTGCTAGAGATCCAGGGTGGGATGAGCAGTTCTTC.

This clonotype was found once. This rearrangement joins TRBV28 to TRBJ2-3, with 7 bases matching TRBD2. CDR1 is MDHEN, CDR2 SYDVKM, per germline. The CDR3 consists of 18 residues. V shed 4 bases, J shed 1 base, and the junction held 14 bases outside the gene matches. The CDR3 coding sequence is TGTGCCAGCAGTTCCCCCGGCGGGAGTGGGGTCGGCACAGATACGCAGTATTTT. It is translated as CASSSPGGSGVGTDTQYF.

The chain couples TRBV12-3 or TRBV12-4 to TRBJ2-3; TRBD2 agrees at 8 bases. V was pared by 5 bases and J by 4 bases, with 11 bases of the junction left unmatched. The CDR3 spans 16 residues. The CDR3 spells CASSEIIGLAADTQYF. CDR3 coding DNA: TGTGCCAGCAGTGAAATCATCGGACTAGCAGCAGATACGCAGTATTTT.

The chain carries TRBV29-1 and TRBJ1-2; no reliable D call. Germline V CDR1 and CDR2: SQVTM, ANQGSEA. V was clipped by 6 bases and J by 2 bases, with 13 bases between them. The CDR3 is 13 amino acids. The CDR3 bases are TGCAGCGTCGCCTCTTCGGAGAACTATGGCTACACCTTC. Translated: CSVASSENYGYTF.

The genes are TRBV5-1 and TRBJ2-1, with no clear D. Germline V lookup: CDR1 SGHRS, CDR2 YFSETQ. V was cut by 5 bases and J by 0 bases, with 15 bases left in between. This CDR3 has 16 residues. The CDR3 bases are TGCGCCAGCAGTCCCCTTCCGGCCCCCTCCTACAATGAGCAGTTCTTC. Translated: CASSPLPAPSYNEQFF.

The genes are TRBV3-1 and TRBJ1-1; D is undetermined. Between the trimmed V and J ends, which lost 2 bases and 1 base, there was a span of 8 bases. Per germline, CDR1 LGHDT and CDR2 YNNKEL (reference sequence). The CDR3 is 14 residues long. The CDR3 reads CASSQWTANTEAFF. DNA for the CDR3: TGTGCCAGCAGCCAATGGACGGCGAACACTGAAGCTTTCTTT.